The entry that follows covers one T cell receptor beta chain sequence. The antigen is unknown. Sequencing used immunoSEQ multiplex PCR; TCRdb keeps in-frame clones, though not all of them. The table lists approximately 30,000 clones, approximately 75% of them singletons. The sample originates from a study of radiotherapy plus CTLA-4 blockade in lung cancer. Looking at the study overall: Of the patients, about 20% showed objective responses and approximately 34% attained disease control.

Chemo-refractory metastatic non-small-cell lung cancer patients received focal radiation with ipilimumab CTLA-4 blockade. Study results and caveats: Clones of tumor-derived TCRs expanded in blood after radiotherapy plus ipilimumab.

The sample in question was peripheral blood, obtained from a patient treated with radiotherapy plus ipilimumab. The sequence derives from a human donor with non-small cell lung cancer that progressed on radiotherapy plus ipilimumab.

The CDR3 is CASSFLGTVSGNTIYF. The CDR3 region has the DNA TGTGCCAGCAGCTTCCTCGGGACAGTCTCTGGAAACACCATATATTTT. The chain is built from TRBV7-9 and TRBJ1-3, with 7 nucleotides matching TRBD1. The V segment lost 3 bases and the J segment 0 bases; nucleotides outside the gene matches: 5. CDR3 length equals 16 residues. Germline loops: CDR1 SEHNR, CDR2 FQNEAQ (reference sequence).